The table lists the clone carrying this TCR beta chain with a few counts. The data derive from a study of cytomegalovirus exposure and HLA in healthy donors. The CDR3 contains 16 residues. Trimming took 3 bases from V and 5 from J; bases not matched to a gene: 9. The V gene's germline CDR1 is GTSNPN and CDR2 SVGIG (reference sequence). Use of 60 Vbeta and 13 Jbeta primers characterized the PCR. Libraries were prepared by immunoSEQ multiplex PCR; TCRdb keeps only in-frame clonotypes and omits some of them. The data contain fewer than 250,000 clones, roughly 75% of them singletons. The clonotype originates from a man aged 25-45 years in good health and CMV-seropositive. The genes are TRBV30 and TRBJ1-6; TRBD1 aligns across 8 bases. Sequencing used PBMCs. The CDR3 DNA follows: TGTGCCTGGAGGGGGGAGACAGGGGTTGATAATTCACCCCTCCACTTT. Amino acid sequence: CAWRGETGVDNSPLHF.